This TCR beta chain is drawn from a study of cytotoxic CD8 clonotypes in ibrutinib-treated CLL. Whole-study results and caveats: Sampling times, which were not matched between the groups, differed between sustained-remission patients and progressing patients.

With regard to this clone: Its antigen is currently unknown.

The table came from immunoSEQ multiplex PCR; TCRdb's copy has only in-frame clones and leaves some out. Of approximately 100,000 clones in the sample, approximately 58% were seen once. V gave up 3 bases and J gave up 6 bases; unmatched junction bases: 8. Germline CDR1 SGDLS, CDR2 YYNGEE. The CDR3 spans 14 residues. The receptor comes from a human donor with chronic lymphocytic leukemia. The J gene is TRBJ1-1, the V gene TRBV9, with 7 bases matching TRBD1. The material sequenced was PBMCs, taken after 24 months of ibrutinib treatment. The CDR3 bases are TGTGCCAGCAGCGGGACAGGAAGGAGATCTGAAGCTTTCTTT. It encodes CASSGTGRRSEAFF.